These T cell receptor beta chains were read from a single sample in a study of monozygotic twins with cystic fibrosis. Only in-frame clones appear in the TCRdb table, and some are missing; sequencing was by immunoSEQ multiplex PCR. The sample lists roughly 25,000 clones; roughly 96% were seen once. Sequencing input: blood. These receptors all stem from a girl under 10 years old with cystic fibrosis. Each CDR3 is given with its conserved first and last residue. A D gene is named only where the DNA matches it firmly. Clone size is stated in some rows and not others, as once, few, many or a class when expanded.

CDR3nt	CDR3aa	d_gene	v_gene	len	abundance	j_gene
TGTGCCAGCAGCGGCAAGGGACGGGAAGAGACCCAGTACTTC	CASSGKGREETQYF	-	TRBV2	14	-	TRBJ2-5
TGTGCCAGTAGCGGGTTGCGCACAGATACGCAGTATTTT	CASSGLRTDTQYF	-	TRBV19	13	-	TRBJ2-3
TGTGCCAGCAGCCACGACTCCGGGGGTAACAATGAGCAGTTCTTC	CASSHDSGGNNEQFF	-	TRBV6-4	15	-	TRBJ2-1
TGTGCCAGCAGTGATAAGGTACGGACTAGCGGGACTTGGTACGAGCAGTACTTC	CASSDKVRTSGTWYEQYF	TRBD2	TRBV6-1	18	-	TRBJ2-7
TGTGCCAGCAGCGTAGCTCAGGGACAGATCCTCGAACAAACGCAGTATTTT	CASSVAQGQILEQTQYF	TRBD1	TRBV9	17	-	TRBJ2-3
TGTGCCAGCAGCTTATACCCGAGGACTCTCGGGGACACCGGGGAGCTGTTTTTT	CASSLYPRTLGDTGELFF	-	TRBV7-3	18	-	TRBJ2-2
TGTGCCAGCAGCTCCCGACAGGGAGCGATGGGTCAGCCCCAGCATTTT	CASSSRQGAMGQPQHF	TRBD1	TRBV7-8	16	-	TRBJ1-5
TGTGCCAGCAGCTTACGTGGGATAACCGGCTACACCTTC	CASSLRGITGYTF	-	TRBV7-2	13	-	TRBJ1-2
TGTGCCAGCAGTTTAATCGGGACTTCACAAGAGACCCAGTACTTC	CASSLIGTSQETQYF	-	TRBV27	15	-	TRBJ2-5
TGTGCCAGCAGTTTCCTGGGAGTTAACACTGAAGCTTTCTTT	CASSFLGVNTEAFF	-	TRBV27	14	-	TRBJ1-1
TGTGCCAGCATACGCCCTTCGCGGGCGGATACGCAGTATTTT	CASIRPSRADTQYF	-	TRBV2	14	-	TRBJ2-3
TGTGCCAGCAGTTGGACCGGGGAGCTGTTTTTT	CASSWTGELFF	-	TRBV6-6	11	-	TRBJ2-2
TGTGCCAGCAGCCAAGGAGGAGCGAGGGACTCTGGAAACACCATATATTTT	CASSQGGARDSGNTIYF	-	TRBV4-2	17	-	TRBJ1-3
TGTGCCAGCAGTGAATGGAGCTACAGCTCCTACGAGCAGTACTTC	CASSEWSYSSYEQYF	-	TRBV6-1	15	-	TRBJ2-7
TGTGCCAGCAGCTTGTACTGGGCCATTAAGAATGAAAAACTGTTTTTT	CASSLYWAIKNEKLFF	-	TRBV5-8	16	-	TRBJ1-4
TGTGCCAGCAGTACCCCATACAGGGACTACGAGCAGTACTTC	CASSTPYRDYEQYF	-	TRBV28	14	-	TRBJ2-7
TGTGCCAGCAGCTTAACTACTGGACAGGGAGACAAAAACATTCAGTACTTC	CASSLTTGQGDKNIQYF	TRBD1	TRBV13	17	-	TRBJ2-4
TGCAGCGTTGGCCAGGGAGGTTCTGGAAACACCATATATTTT	CSVGQGGSGNTIYF	-	TRBV29-1	14	-	TRBJ1-3
TGTGCCAGCAGTGAAGGGACAGCCTTACAGACCCAGTACTTC	CASSEGTALQTQYF	-	TRBV6-1	14	-	TRBJ2-5
TGCGCCAGCAGGACAGGGGGTAACTATGGCTACACCTTC	CASRTGGNYGYTF	TRBD1	TRBV5-1	13	-	TRBJ1-2
TGTGCCAGCAGCTTAACCTTCTACGATCACGAGCAGTACTTC	CASSLTFYDHEQYF	-	TRBV11-2	14	once	TRBJ2-7
TGTGCCAGCAGCTTAGTTGTGAGCCCCTACGAGCAGTACTTC	CASSLVVSPYEQYF	-	TRBV7-9	14	once	TRBJ2-7
TGTGCCAGCAGCTCGGTGGGGGCGACTGAAGCTTTCTTT	CASSSVGATEAFF	-	TRBV5-4	13	-	TRBJ1-1
TGTGCCAGCAGCTTGGCCGTCTTGACAGGGAGAGCCTCTAGCAATCAGCCCCAGCATTTT	CASSLAVLTGRASSNQPQHF	TRBD1	TRBV5-4	20	-	TRBJ1-5